These T cell receptor beta chains were read from a single sample in a study of T cells in Graves' hyperthyroidism and ophthalmopathy. TCRdb itself ran the multiplex PCR reads through MiXCR, one entry per CDR3 protein. The table records fewer than 350,000 distinct CDR3 sequences, roughly 20% of them present only once. Material for sequencing was blood. These receptors came from a woman aged 40 to 50 with Graves' ophthalmopathy. The CDR3 runs from the conserved cysteine through the conserved F or W. D genes are given only for firm matches. A row's size may be missing; if present it is once, few, many or a size class.

>TRBJ2-2|.|many|TRBV12-3/TRBV12-4
TGTGCCAGCCGCCAAATACCGAACACCGGGGAGCTGTTTTTT
CASRQIPNTGELFF
>TRBJ1-5|TRBD1|many|TRBV28
TGTGCCAGCAACACCGGGACAGGGGGCAATCAGCCCCAGCATTTT
CASNTGTGGNQPQHF
>TRBJ2-7|.|many|TRBV18
TGTGCCAGCTCAACAATGGACGGAGCCTACGAGCAGTACTTC
CASSTMDGAYEQYF
>TRBJ2-7|.|many|TRBV6-1
TGTGCCAGCAGGCTAGAACGTCCCTACGAGCAGTACTTC
CASRLERPYEQYF
>TRBJ2-5|.|many|TRBV28
TGTGCCAGCAGCCCCCCCGTCAGGGAGACCCAGTACTTC
CASSPPVRETQYF
>TRBJ1-1|.|many|TRBV30
TGTGCCTGGACCCGGACCTGGGGGTGGACTGAAGCTTTCTTT
CAWTRTWGWTEAFF
>TRBJ1-2|TRBD1|many|TRBV6-5
TGTGCCAGCGGGGCAGGGGGCGCCGGTGGCTACACCTTC
CASGAGGAGGYTF
>TRBJ2-2|TRBD1|many|TRBV6-7
TGTGCCAGCAGTCCGGGACAGCCTTCGAACACCGGGGAGCTGTTTTTT
CASSPGQPSNTGELFF
>TRBJ1-2|.|many|TRBV12-3/TRBV12-4
TGTGCCAGCAGTTCCGGACTTAACTATGGCTACACCTTC
CASSSGLNYGYTF
>TRBJ1-5|TRBD1|many|TRBV12-3/TRBV12-4
TGTGCCAGCAGTGTCTCCGGGACAGGGGCAATCAATCAGCCCCAGCATTTT
CASSVSGTGAINQPQHF
>TRBJ1-1|.|.|TRBV11-2
TGTGCCAGCAGCTTTTTGATTTACAGGGCGAACACTGAAGCTTTCTTT
CASSFLIYRANTEAFF
>TRBJ2-2|.|many|TRBV14
TGTGCCAGCAGCCAAGTTACAACACTCACCGGGGAGCTGTTTTTT
CASSQVTTLTGELFF
>TRBJ2-7|.|many|TRBV30
TGTGCCTGGAGTGTACATGTGAACCGGCGACACTTC
CAWSVHVNRRHF
>TRBJ1-2|.|many|TRBV29-1
TGCAGCGATAAATCGGTCGGGGAAGGAAGGGGCTATGGCTACACCTTC
CSDKSVGEGRGYGYTF
>TRBJ2-2|.|many|TRBV28
TGTGCCAGCAGTTGGCGGCGGGACGGCGGGGAGCTGTTTTTT
CASSWRRDGGELFF
>TRBJ2-1|.|many|TRBV12-3/TRBV12-4
TGTGCCAGCAGTTTGCTGACAGACTCATACAATGAGCAGTTCTTC
CASSLLTDSYNEQFF
>TRBJ1-2|.|many|TRBV30
TGTGCCTGGGCAGGGAACTATGGCTACACCTTC
CAWAGNYGYTF
>TRBJ1-5|.|many|TRBV27
TGTGCCAGCAGTTTATCGCCTCCGGGGTGGCAGGGTGGTAAGCCCCAGCATTTT
CASSLSPPGWQGGKPQHF
>TRBJ2-2|TRBD1|many|TRBV6-2/TRBV6-3
TGTGCCAGCAGTTACCCCAGGACAGGGAAGGGGTACACCGGGGAGCTGTTTTTT
CASSYPRTGKGYTGELFF
>TRBJ1-3|.|many|TRBV6-1
TGTGCCAGCAGTGAAGCTCCAATCTCTGGAAACACCATATATTTT
CASSEAPISGNTIYF
>TRBJ1-3|.|.|TRBV11-1
TGTGCCAGCAGCTCGTCCTTTTGGACAGCTGTCTCTGGAAACACCATATATTTT
CASSSSFWTAVSGNTIYF
>TRBJ2-5|.|.|TRBV6-1
TGTGCCAGCAGTCGTCTTATAGGGCGGGGCCTGGGAGAGACCCAGTACTTC
CASSRLIGRGLGETQYF
>TRBJ1-5|.|.|TRBV4-1
TGCGCCAGCAGCCAAGAAACTAGGCCCCAGCATTTT
CASSQETRPQHF
>TRBJ2-6|.|many|TRBV2
TGTGCCAGCAGCTTCGACAGCTCTGGGGCCAACGTCCTGACTTTC
CASSFDSSGANVLTF
>TRBJ1-2|.|many|TRBV7-9
TGTGCCAGCAGCTTTTATTCAGGGGTCGGTGGCTACACCTTC
CASSFYSGVGGYTF
>TRBJ1-5|TRBD1|many|TRBV6-2/TRBV6-3
TGTGCCAGCAGTTACGGCGCCAACTTGGGACAGGGAAATCAGCCCCAGCATTTT
CASSYGANLGQGNQPQHF
>TRBJ2-7|.|many|TRBV12-3/TRBV12-4
TGTGCCAGCGGCCAAACTAGGATCCACGAGCAGTACTTC
CASGQTRIHEQYF
>TRBJ1-3|.|many|TRBV12-3/TRBV12-4
TGTGCCAGTAGTACGTCCGGGACACCGACTGGAAACACCATATATTTT
CASSTSGTPTGNTIYF
>TRBJ1-2|.|.|TRBV28
TGTGCCAGCAAAACAGGGCGAGGCTACACCTTC
CASKTGRGYTF
>TRBJ2-6|TRBD1|many|TRBV27
TGTGCCAGCAGTTCCCGACAGGGGTACGGGGCCAACGTCCTGACTTTC
CASSSRQGYGANVLTF
>TRBJ1-3|TRBD1|many|TRBV6-5
TGTGCCAGCAAACCGACAGGGGGTGGTGGAAACACCATATATTTT
CASKPTGGGGNTIYF
>TRBJ2-5|.|many|TRBV7-2
TGTGCCAGCAGCCCTTGGGAGACCCAGTACTTC
CASSPWETQYF
>TRBJ1-1|.|.|TRBV20-1
TGCAGTGCAACGGAATATGAAGCTTTCTTT
CSATEYEAFF
>TRBJ1-2|.|.|TRBV12-3/TRBV12-4
TGTGCCAGCAGTTTCCTTACAGGGATCTATGGCTACACCTTC
CASSFLTGIYGYTF
>TRBJ1-5|.|many|TRBV6-1
TGTGCCAGCAGTGCAGAGGACGGAGATCAGCCCCAGCATTTT
CASSAEDGDQPQHF
>TRBJ1-5|.|many|TRBV27
TGTGCCAGCAGTTTACAATGGGGCTACAATCAGCCCCAGCATTTT
CASSLQWGYNQPQHF
>TRBJ2-5|.|many|TRBV24-1
TGTGCCGCCAGTGATACTCGACAGAGTCAAGAGACCCAGTACTTC
CAASDTRQSQETQYF
>TRBJ1-2|.|many|TRBV6-1
TGTGCCAGCAGTGTCCACCCCGGCAGTGTGGGCTACACCTTC
CASSVHPGSVGYTF
>TRBJ2-4|.|many|TRBV2
TGTGCCAGCCCATCGGCCGGAAAAAACATTCAGTACTTC
CASPSAGKNIQYF
>TRBJ1-2|.|.|TRBV9
TGTGCCAACAGCGTAGCTGGCAGCTATGGCTACACCTTC
CANSVAGSYGYTF
>TRBJ1-1|.|.|TRBV19
TGTGCCAGTAGTGCCACATCGCGCACTGAAGCTTTCTTT
CASSATSRTEAFF
>TRBJ1-2|TRBD1|.|TRBV4-1
TGCGCCAGCAGCCACAACCCCCGGGACAGGGGCCCCAACTATGGCTACACCTTC
CASSHNPRDRGPNYGYTF
>TRBJ2-7|TRBD2|.|TRBV5-1
TGCGCCAGCAGCTGGACCTTTAGCGGGAGTCTGGGCGAGCAGTACTTC
CASSWTFSGSLGEQYF
>TRBJ1-6|.|.|TRBV12-3/TRBV12-4
TGTGCCAGCGGGCCACTGGGTAGTTCACCCCTCCACTTT
CASGPLGSSPLHF
>TRBJ1-3|.|many|TRBV7-9
TGTGCCAGCAGTATTACAGTTGGTGGAAACACCATATATTTT
CASSITVGGNTIYF
>TRBJ2-4|.|many|TRBV4-1
TGCGCCAGCAGCCAACGGGGAGGGGGCTCTTTAGCCAAAAACATTCAGTACTTC
CASSQRGGGSLAKNIQYF
>TRBJ2-2|TRBD1|once|TRBV7-3
TGTGCCAGCAGCGCCAGACAGGGAATCAGCACCGGGGAGCTGTTTTTT
CASSARQGISTGELFF
>TRBJ1-2|.|.|TRBV6-1
TGTGCCAGCAGGGACATGGGTGGTGGCTATGGCTACATCTTC
CASRDMGGGYGYIF
>TRBJ1-1|.|many|TRBV5-1
TGCGCCAGCAGCTTTCGAGGGGTGGCGAACACTGAAGCTTTCTTT
CASSFRGVANTEAFF
>TRBJ1-2|.|many|TRBV28
TGTGCCTCCCAGGGCAGAAACTATGGCTACACCTTC
CASQGRNYGYTF
>TRBJ2-5|TRBD2|few|TRBV28
TGTGCCAGCAATCCGGGAGGGTTAGAGACCCAGTACTTC
CASNPGGLETQYF
>TRBJ2-5|TRBD2|.|TRBV27
TGTGCCAGCAGCCCCAAACTCCTAGCGGGAGGAGAGACCCAGTACTTC
CASSPKLLAGGETQYF
>TRBJ1-3|.|many|TRBV28
TGTGCCAGCTCCCCTTGGGGCAGGGGCTCTGGAAACACCATATATTTT
CASSPWGRGSGNTIYF
>TRBJ1-6|TRBD1|many|TRBV27
TGTGCCAGCGGCCCGGGGACAGGGAGGGCACCCCTCCACTTT
CASGPGTGRAPLHF
>TRBJ1-3|.|many|TRBV29-1
TGCAGCGGCGCTGCGGGCTTCTCCGGGGACACCATATATTTT
CSGAAGFSGDTIYF
>TRBJ2-5|TRBD2|many|TRBV6-5
TGTGCCAGCTCGGCGGGAGGTATGGAAGAGACCCAGTACTTC
CASSAGGMEETQYF
>TRBJ1-3|TRBD1|many|TRBV25-1
TGTGCCAGCAGTGACCCCGGGACAGGGCTTTACTCTGGAAACACCATATATTTT
CASSDPGTGLYSGNTIYF